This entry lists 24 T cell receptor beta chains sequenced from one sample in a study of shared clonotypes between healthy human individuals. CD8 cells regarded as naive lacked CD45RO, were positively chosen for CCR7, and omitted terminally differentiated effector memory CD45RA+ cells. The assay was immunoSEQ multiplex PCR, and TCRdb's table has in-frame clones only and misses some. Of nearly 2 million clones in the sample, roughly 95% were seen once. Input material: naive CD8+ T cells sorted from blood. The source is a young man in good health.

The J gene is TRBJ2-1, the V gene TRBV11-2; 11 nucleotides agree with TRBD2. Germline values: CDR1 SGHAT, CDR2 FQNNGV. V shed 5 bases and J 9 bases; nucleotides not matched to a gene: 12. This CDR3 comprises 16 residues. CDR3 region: CASSGLTSGSSIEQFF. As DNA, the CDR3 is TGTGCCAGCAGCGGGTTAACTAGCGGGAGCAGTATTGAGCAGTTCTTC. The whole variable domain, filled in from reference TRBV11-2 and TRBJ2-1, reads EAGVAQSPRYKIIEKRQSVAFWCNPISGHATLYWYQQILGQGPKLLIQFQNNGVVDDSQLPKDRFSAERLKGVDSTLKIQPAKLEDSAVYLCASSGLTSGSSIEQFFGPGTRLTVL.

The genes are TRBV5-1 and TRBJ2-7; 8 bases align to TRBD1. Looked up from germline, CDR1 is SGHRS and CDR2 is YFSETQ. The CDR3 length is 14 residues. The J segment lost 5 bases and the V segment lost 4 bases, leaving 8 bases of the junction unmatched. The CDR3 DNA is TGCGCCAGCAGCAGGGGCCAGGGGGCTAACGAGCAGTACTTC. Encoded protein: CASSRGQGANEQYF.

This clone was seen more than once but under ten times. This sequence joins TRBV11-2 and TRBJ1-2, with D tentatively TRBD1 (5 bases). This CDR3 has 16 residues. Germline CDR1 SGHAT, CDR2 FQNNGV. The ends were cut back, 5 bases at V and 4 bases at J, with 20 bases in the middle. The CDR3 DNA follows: TGTGCCAGCAGCCCAGATGGTCAGGGCCCGCTCTATGGCTACACCTTC. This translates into CASSPDGQGPLYGYTF.

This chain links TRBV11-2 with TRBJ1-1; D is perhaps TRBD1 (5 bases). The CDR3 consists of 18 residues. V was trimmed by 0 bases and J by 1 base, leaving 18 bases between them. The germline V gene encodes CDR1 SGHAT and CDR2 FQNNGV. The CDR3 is CASSLDRTPGRKNTEAFF. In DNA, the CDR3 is TGTGCCAGCAGCTTAGACCGAACTCCGGGACGGAAGAACACTGAAGCTTTCTTT.

CDR3 amino acids: CASSGDGNQPQHF. Written as DNA, the CDR3 is TGTGCCAGCAGCGGGGACGGTAATCAGCCCCAGCATTTT. J is TRBJ1-5 and V is TRBV9; TRBD1 is a possible D gene (5 bases). The CDR3 length is 13 residues. Germline V gene sequence: CDR1 SGDLS, CDR2 YYNGEE. V lost 3 bases and J 4 bases, leaving 8 bases between the germline ends.

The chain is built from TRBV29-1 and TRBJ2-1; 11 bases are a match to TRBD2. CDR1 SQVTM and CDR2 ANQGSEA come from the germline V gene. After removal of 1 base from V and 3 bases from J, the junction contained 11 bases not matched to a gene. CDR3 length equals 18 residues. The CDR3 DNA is TGCAGCGTTGAAGGGCTAGCGGGGGGCAAATCCCACTACAATGAGCAGTTCTTC. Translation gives CSVEGLAGGKSHYNEQFF.

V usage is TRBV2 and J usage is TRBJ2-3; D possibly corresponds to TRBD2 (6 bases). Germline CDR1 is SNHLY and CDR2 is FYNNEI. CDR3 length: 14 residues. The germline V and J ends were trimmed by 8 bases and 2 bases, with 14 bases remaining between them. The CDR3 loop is CASWDREFTDTQYF. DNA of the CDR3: TGTGCCAGCTGGGACCGGGAGTTCACAGATACGCAGTATTTT.

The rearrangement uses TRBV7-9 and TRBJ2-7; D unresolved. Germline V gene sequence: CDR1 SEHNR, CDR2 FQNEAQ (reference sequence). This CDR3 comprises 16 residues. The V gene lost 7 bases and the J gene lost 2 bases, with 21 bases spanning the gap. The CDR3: CASTMSSGFLAYEQYF. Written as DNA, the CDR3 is TGTGCCAGCACCATGTCATCGGGCTTCCTTGCCTACGAGCAGTACTTC.

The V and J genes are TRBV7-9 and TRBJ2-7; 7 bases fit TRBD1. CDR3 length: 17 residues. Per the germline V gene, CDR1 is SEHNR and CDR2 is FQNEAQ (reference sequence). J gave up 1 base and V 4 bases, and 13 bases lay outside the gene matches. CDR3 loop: CASSSSPGQPLSYEQYF. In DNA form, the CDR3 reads TGTGCCAGCAGCTCTTCCCCGGGACAGCCCCTATCCTACGAGCAGTACTTC.

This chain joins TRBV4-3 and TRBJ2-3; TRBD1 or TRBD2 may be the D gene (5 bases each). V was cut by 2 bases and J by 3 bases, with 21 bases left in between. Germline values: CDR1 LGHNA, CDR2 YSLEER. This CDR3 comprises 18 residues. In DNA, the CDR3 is TGCGCCAGCAGCCAACACCTTCCTGGGGGAGTAGGAACAGATACGCAGTATTTT. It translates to CASSQHLPGGVGTDTQYF.

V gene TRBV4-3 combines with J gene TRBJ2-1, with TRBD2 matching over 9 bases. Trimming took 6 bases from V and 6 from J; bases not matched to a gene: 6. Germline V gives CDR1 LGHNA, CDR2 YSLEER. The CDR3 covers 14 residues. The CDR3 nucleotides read TGCGCCAGCAGGATATTAGCGGGAGCCAATGAGCAGTTCTTC. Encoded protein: CASRILAGANEQFF.

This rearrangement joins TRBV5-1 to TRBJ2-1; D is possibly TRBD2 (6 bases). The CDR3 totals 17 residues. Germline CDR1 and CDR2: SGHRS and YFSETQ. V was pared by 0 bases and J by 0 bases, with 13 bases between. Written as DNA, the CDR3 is TGCGCCAGCAGCTTGGCCGGGACTCTTAGCTCCTACAATGAGCAGTTCTTC. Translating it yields CASSLAGTLSSYNEQFF.

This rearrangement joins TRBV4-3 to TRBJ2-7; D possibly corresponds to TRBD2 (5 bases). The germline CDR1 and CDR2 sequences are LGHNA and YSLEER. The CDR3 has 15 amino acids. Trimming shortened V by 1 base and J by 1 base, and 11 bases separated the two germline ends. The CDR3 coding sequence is TGCGCCAGCAGCCAAGGAGGGCCGGGATCCTACGAGCAGTACTTC. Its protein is CASSQGGPGSYEQYF.

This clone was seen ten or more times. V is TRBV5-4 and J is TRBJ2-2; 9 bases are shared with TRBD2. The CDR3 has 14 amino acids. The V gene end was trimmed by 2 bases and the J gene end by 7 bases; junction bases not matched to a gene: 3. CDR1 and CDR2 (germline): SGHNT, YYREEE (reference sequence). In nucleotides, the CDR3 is TGTGCCAGCAGCTTTTTTAGCGGGGGCGGGGAGCTGTTTTTT. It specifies CASSFFSGGGELFF.

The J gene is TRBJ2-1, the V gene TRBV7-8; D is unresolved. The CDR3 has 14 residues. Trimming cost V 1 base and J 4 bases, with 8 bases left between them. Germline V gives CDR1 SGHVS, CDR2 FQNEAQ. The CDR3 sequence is CASSLGLEYNEQFF. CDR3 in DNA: TGTGCCAGCAGCTTAGGGTTAGAGTACAATGAGCAGTTCTTC.

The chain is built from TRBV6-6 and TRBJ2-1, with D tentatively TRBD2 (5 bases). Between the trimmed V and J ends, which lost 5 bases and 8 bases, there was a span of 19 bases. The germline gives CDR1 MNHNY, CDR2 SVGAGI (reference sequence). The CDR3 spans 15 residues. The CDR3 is CASSILSGSDDEQFF. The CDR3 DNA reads TGTGCCAGCAGTATTCTCTCGGGGTCGGACGATGAGCAGTTCTTC.

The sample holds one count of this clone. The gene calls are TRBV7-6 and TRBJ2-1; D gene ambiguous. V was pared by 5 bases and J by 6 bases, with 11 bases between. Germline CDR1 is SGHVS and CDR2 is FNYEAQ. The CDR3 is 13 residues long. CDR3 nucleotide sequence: TGTGCCAGCAGCCCCCCTGTGGGCAATGAGCAGTTCTTC. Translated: CASSPPVGNEQFF.

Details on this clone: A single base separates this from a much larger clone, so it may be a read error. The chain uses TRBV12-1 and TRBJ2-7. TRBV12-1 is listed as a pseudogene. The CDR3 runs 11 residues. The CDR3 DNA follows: TGTGCCAGCAGCACCTCCTACGAGCAGTACTTC. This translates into CASSTSYEQYF.

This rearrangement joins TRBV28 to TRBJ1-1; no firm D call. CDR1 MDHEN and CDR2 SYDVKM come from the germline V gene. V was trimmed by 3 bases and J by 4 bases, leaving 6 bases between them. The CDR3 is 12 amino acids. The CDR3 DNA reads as TGTGCCAGCAGTTTTTTCGTCACTGAAGCTTTCTTT. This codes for CASSFFVTEAFF. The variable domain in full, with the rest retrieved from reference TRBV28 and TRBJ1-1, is DVKVTQSSRYLVKRTGEKVFLECVQDMDHENMFWYRQDPGLGLRLIYFSYDVKMKEKGDIPEGYSVSREKKERFSLILESASTNQTSMYLCASSFFVTEAFFGQGTRLTVV.

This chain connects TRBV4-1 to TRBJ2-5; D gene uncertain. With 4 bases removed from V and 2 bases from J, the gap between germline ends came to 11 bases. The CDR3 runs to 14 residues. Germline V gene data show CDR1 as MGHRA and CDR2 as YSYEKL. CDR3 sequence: CASSPSKRQETQYF. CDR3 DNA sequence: TGCGCCAGCAGCCCAAGTAAACGGCAAGAGACCCAGTACTTC.

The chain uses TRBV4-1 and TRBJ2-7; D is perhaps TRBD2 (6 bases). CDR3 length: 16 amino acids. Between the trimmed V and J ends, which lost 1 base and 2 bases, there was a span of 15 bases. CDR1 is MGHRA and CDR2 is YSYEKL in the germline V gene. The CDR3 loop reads CASSQAGTLGAYEQYF. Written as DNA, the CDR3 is TGCGCCAGCAGCCAAGCGGGGACTCTGGGGGCCTACGAGCAGTACTTC.

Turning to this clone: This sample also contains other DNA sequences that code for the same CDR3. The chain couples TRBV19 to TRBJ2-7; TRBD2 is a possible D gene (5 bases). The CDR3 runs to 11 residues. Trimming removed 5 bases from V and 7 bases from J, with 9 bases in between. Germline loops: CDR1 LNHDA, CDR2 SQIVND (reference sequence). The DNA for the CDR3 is TGTGCCAGTAGTTTGGGCGGGGAGCAGTACTTC. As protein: CASSLGGEQYF.

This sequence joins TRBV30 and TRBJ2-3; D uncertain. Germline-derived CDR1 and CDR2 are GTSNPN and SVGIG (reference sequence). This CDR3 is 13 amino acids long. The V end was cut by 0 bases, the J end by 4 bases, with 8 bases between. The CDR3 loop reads CAWSVNGADTQYF. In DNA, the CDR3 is TGTGCCTGGAGTGTAAATGGCGCAGATACGCAGTATTTT.

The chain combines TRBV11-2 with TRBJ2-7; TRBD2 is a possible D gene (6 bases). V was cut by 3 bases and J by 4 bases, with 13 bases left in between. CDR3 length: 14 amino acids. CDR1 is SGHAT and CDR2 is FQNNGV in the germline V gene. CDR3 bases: TGTGCCAGCAGCTTGGGGGGAGGTTTATACGAGCAGTACTTC. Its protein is CASSLGGGLYEQYF.